These 30 T cell receptor beta chains originate from one sample sequenced in a study of immune characterization of retroperitoneal liposarcoma. In TCRdb, the PCR reads were re-called with MiXCR into one record per CDR3 protein. The data contain about 10,000 distinct CDR3 sequences, over 25% of them seen just once; the ten biggest clones take up approximately 19%. Sequenced input: blood. These TCRs come from a male donor with retroperitoneal liposarcoma.

This clonotype has only a few counts. V gene TRBV7-2 combines with J gene TRBJ1-6; unclear D gene. Germline V gives CDR1 SGHTA, CDR2 FQGNSA. Deletions cut 2 bases from V and 6 bases from J, with 8 bases between. The CDR3 sequence is 14 residues long. This chain's CDR3 is CASSLREPNSPLHF. In DNA, the CDR3 is TGTGCCAGCAGCTTAAGGGAGCCTAATTCACCCCTCCACTTT.

The chain uses TRBV25-1 and TRBJ1-2; 8 bases match TRBD1. CDR3 size: 14 residues. Germline V gene lookup returns CDR1 MGHDK and CDR2 SYGVNS. The trim removed 3 bases at V and 1 base at J, leaving 1 base unmatched. CDR3 region: CASSDRGRNYGYTF. CDR3 coding DNA: TGTGCCAGCAGTGACAGGGGGCGTAACTATGGCTACACCTTC.

This chain connects TRBV12-3 or TRBV12-4 to TRBJ2-3, with D possibly being TRBD1 (6 bases). This CDR3 contains 17 residues. V was trimmed by 6 bases and J by 1 base, leaving 20 bases between them. CDR3: CASSKTPQGTRTDTQYF. DNA for the CDR3: TGTGCCAGCAGCAAAACACCACAGGGAACTCGCACAGATACGCAGTATTTT.

By its share, this clonotype is medium-sized. This chain uses TRBV7-6 with TRBJ2-1, with 10 positions matching TRBD2. The CDR3 has 16 residues. Looked up from germline, CDR1 is SGHVS and CDR2 is FNYEAQ. V lost 1 base and J lost 5; bases outside the gene matches: 5. The CDR3 nucleotides are TGTGCCAGCAGCTTAGAAAGCGGGGGGGGCCACAATGAGCAGTTCTTC. Encoded protein: CASSLESGGGHNEQFF.

This clonotype was counted only a few times. V is TRBV27 and J is TRBJ1-3; 7 positions agree with TRBD1. This CDR3 spans 15 amino acids. Germline V lookup: CDR1 MNHEY, CDR2 SMNVEV (reference sequence). The V and J ends lost 5 bases and 2 bases, in that order; junction bases with no gene match: 6. The CDR3 nucleotides read TGTGCCAGCAGTCCATCGACAGGGCCTGGAAACACCATATATTTT. It specifies CASSPSTGPGNTIYF.

In its sample, this clonotype was seen a few times. J is TRBJ2-5 and V is TRBV7-2; the D gene is possibly TRBD2 (6 bases). Between the trimmed V and J ends, which lost 1 base and 5 bases, there was a span of 14 bases. CDR3 length: 15 residues. Germline CDR1 and CDR2: SGHTA and FQGNSA. CDR3 nucleotide sequence: TGTGCCAGCAGCTTAGATCCTAGGGGAGGTGAGACCCAGTACTTC. Amino acids: CASSLDPRGGETQYF.

This clonotype was seen once. CDR3 DNA sequence: TGTGCCAGCAGCGGGTGGGAGGGTAATCAGCCCCAGCATTTT. Its translation is CASSGWEGNQPQHF. This chain links TRBV6-1 with TRBJ1-5; D gene uncertain. This CDR3 contains 14 residues. The V and J ends lost 6 bases and 4 bases respectively, with 13 bases between them. The germline V gene encodes CDR1 MNHNS and CDR2 SASEGT.

The chain employs TRBV6-1 and TRBJ2-5; TRBD2 is a possible D gene (5 bases). The CDR3 has 15 amino acids. The V end lost 6 bases, the J end lost 2 bases, and 16 bases lay between the germline ends. CDR1 and CDR2 from the germline V gene are MNHNS and SASEGT. Written as DNA, the CDR3 is TGTGCCAGCAGCGGAGGACGGGTGCCACAAGAGACCCAGTACTTC. The encoded protein is CASSGGRVPQETQYF.

This chain connects TRBV12-3 or TRBV12-4 to TRBJ1-6; 9 positions agree with TRBD1. The CDR3 is 14 amino acids. The V segment lost 6 bases and the J segment 9 bases; nucleotides outside the gene matches: 6. The CDR3 DNA sequence: TGTGCCAGCAGAAGGGGGACAGGGAGTTCACCCCTCCACTTT. This codes for CASRRGTGSSPLHF.

The V call is TRBV6-1, the J call TRBJ1-3; no definite D call. Trimming left V 2 bases short and J 3 bases short, with 17 bases between. The CDR3 totals 17 residues. CDR1 is MNHNS and CDR2 is SASEGT in the germline V gene. The CDR3 protein is CASSETGQLSFGNTIYF. The CDR3 nucleotides are TGTGCCAGCAGTGAAACTGGGCAGCTTTCCTTTGGAAACACCATATATTTT.

As for this clonotype: This may come from a read error, since a much larger clone is one base off. The rearrangement links TRBV7-8 to TRBJ2-1, with 10 bases identical to TRBD2. Losses at the gene ends were 4 bases for V and 10 bases for J; bases not matched to a gene: 7. Germline assignment: CDR1 SGHVS and CDR2 FQNEAQ. The CDR3 runs 14 residues. The CDR3 loop reads CASSSGTSVYEQFF. The CDR3 nucleotides read TGTGCCAGCAGCTCCGGGACTAGCGTCTACGAGCAGTTCTTC.

This clonotype was seen a handful of times. V usage is TRBV7-6 and J usage is TRBJ2-7, with 7 bases fitting TRBD2. Looked up from germline, CDR1 is SGHVS and CDR2 is FNYEAQ. CDR3 length: 16 residues. Trimming took 1 base from V and 2 from J; bases not matched to a gene: 8. CDR3 sequence: CASSLGRGRDPYEQYV. CDR3 nucleotides: TGTGCCAGCAGCTTAGGGCGGGGGAGGGATCCCTACGAGCAGTACGTC.

The chain employs TRBV11-2 and TRBJ2-5; no firm D call. Trimming removed 0 bases at V and 11 bases at J, with 19 bases between. CDR3 length: 15 amino acids. Germline assignment: CDR1 SGHAT and CDR2 FQNNGV. CDR3 loop: CASSLDRVSYNEQYF. CDR3 DNA sequence: TGTGCCAGCAGCTTAGATCGGGTCTCCTACAATGAGCAGTACTTC.

The chain carries TRBV6-4 and TRBJ2-1; D tentatively reads TRBD1 or TRBD2 (5 bases each). The J call could be wrong; TRBJ2-7 is a better fit for the DNA end. The CDR3 length is 15 residues. CDR1 and CDR2 (germline): MRHNA, SNTAGT. This CDR3 is CASSDRGGSSYEQYV. CDR3 DNA: TGTGCCAGCAGTGACCGTGGGGGTTCCTCCTACGAGCAGTACGTC.

This clonotype was observed many times. The rearrangement links TRBV6-1 to TRBJ1-5, with a weak D call TRBD1 (5 bases). CDR1 is MNHNS and CDR2 is SASEGT in the germline V gene. CDR3 length equals 15 residues. V dropped 5 bases and J dropped 1 base, with 12 bases sitting between them. As DNA, the CDR3 is TGTGCCAGCAGTTGGGGGGGAGGGAGCAATCAGCCCCAGCATTTT. Translating gives CASSWGGGSNQPQHF.

This clonotype occurred a few times. V and J are TRBV27 and TRBJ2-1, with 9 bases matching TRBD1. The DNA matches TRBJ2-7 better at its end, which makes the J call doubtful. The CDR3 spans 15 residues. Germline V lookup: CDR1 MNHEY, CDR2 SMNVEV (reference sequence). The chain's CDR3 is CASSLRGTGSYEQYF. The CDR3 nucleotides read TGTGCCAGCAGTTTGAGGGGGACAGGGTCCTACGAGCAGTACTTC.

The chain uses TRBV6-1 and TRBJ2-1, with D tentatively TRBD1 (6 bases). Deletions cut 1 base from V and 2 bases from J, with 6 bases between. This CDR3 contains 14 residues. Germline V gives CDR1 MNHNS, CDR2 SASEGT. CDR3 sequence reads: CASSEGTAYNEQFF. DNA for the CDR3: TGTGCCAGCAGTGAAGGGACAGCCTACAATGAGCAGTTCTTC.

The chain carries TRBV6-5 and TRBJ2-3; 9 bases are a match to TRBD1. Trimming took 5 bases from V and 0 from J; bases not matched to a gene: 6. This CDR3 has 16 residues. Germline CDR1 reads MNHEY; CDR2 reads SVGAGI. CDR3 DNA sequence: TGTGCCAGCAGTCAGGGGACAGGGTTAAGCACAGATACGCAGTATTTT. This gives the protein CASSQGTGLSTDTQYF.

This clonotype was found a few times. The chain has TRBV6-1 and TRBJ1-2, with D possibly being TRBD1 (6 bases). The CDR3 consists of 15 residues. CDR1 is MNHNS, CDR2 SASEGT, per germline. V lost 3 bases and J lost 2, with 13 bases in between. The CDR3: CASSDRQGTNYGYTF. The CDR3 DNA reads TGTGCCAGCAGTGATAGGCAGGGGACCAACTATGGCTACACCTTC.

There are many counts of this clonotype. This chain uses TRBV12-3 or TRBV12-4 with TRBJ2-1; 8 bases fit TRBD2. Matching the DNA end better, TRBJ2-7 makes the J call doubtful. This CDR3 region has 16 residues. The CDR3, as DNA: TGTGCCAGCAGCTCCCGCGGGCGGGGGGCATCCTACGAGCAGTACTTC. This sequence encodes CASSSRGRGASYEQYF.

This clonotype is medium-sized in the sample. The rearrangement links TRBV10-1 to TRBJ2-5; D might be TRBD1 or TRBD2, each matching 5 bases. CDR1 is WNHNN, CDR2 SYGVQD, per germline (reference sequence). Trimming left V 4 bases short and J 5 bases short, with 11 bases between. This CDR3 region has 13 residues. The CDR3 DNA sequence: TGCGCCAGCAGTGGGCCCGAGGGGGAGACCCAGTACTTC. The encoded protein is CASSGPEGETQYF.

V is TRBV27 and J is TRBJ2-1, with unresolved D. The V end was cut by 2 bases, the J end by 8 bases, with 16 bases between. Looked up from germline, CDR1 is MNHEY and CDR2 is SMNVEV (reference sequence). The CDR3 totals 15 residues. CDR3 loop: CASSLTLQRIDEQFF. CDR3 coding DNA: TGTGCCAGCAGTTTAACCCTACAAAGGATCGATGAGCAGTTCTTC.

By frequency in the sample, this clonotype is medium-sized. The chain links TRBV6-1 to TRBJ2-5; 9 bases match TRBD2. The germline gives CDR1 MNHNS, CDR2 SASEGT. This CDR3 has 19 residues. Unmatched junction bases numbered 18, after V lost 3 bases and J lost 4 bases. The CDR3 loop is CASSEEPSSRGGALETQYF. The DNA of the CDR3 is TGTGCCAGCAGTGAGGAGCCCTCTTCGCGCGGGGGGGCCTTAGAGACCCAGTACTTC.

This clonotype appeared many times. The chain joins TRBV6-1 to TRBJ2-4; TRBD2 might be the D (7 bases). Germline CDR1 reads MNHNS; CDR2 reads SASEGT. This CDR3 region has 16 residues. Trimming took off 3 bases at V and 1 base at J, with 13 bases between the two ends. Here the CDR3 reads CASSEAGAGAKNIQYF. The CDR3 DNA reads TGTGCCAGCAGTGAGGCGGGGGCCGGGGCCAAAAACATTCAGTACTTC.

This clonotype was detected a few times. The V and J genes are TRBV12-3 or TRBV12-4 and TRBJ2-1; possible D gene TRBD2, 5 bases. The length of the CDR3 is 15 residues. Trimming stripped 2 bases from V and 5 bases from J, with 13 bases between. The CDR3 DNA sequence: TGTGCCAGCAGTTTAACGAGGGATTGGCACAATGAGCAGTTCTTC. Translated: CASSLTRDWHNEQFF.

This chain joins TRBV6-1 and TRBJ2-2; D perhaps matches TRBD2 (6 bases). Germline CDR1 MNHNS, CDR2 SASEGT. The length of the CDR3 is 18 residues. V was cut by 5 bases and J by 0 bases, with 19 bases left in between. DNA for the CDR3: TGTGCCAGCAGTTTAAGTCGCTCGGGGGTCGCGAACACCGGGGAGCTGTTTTTT. This encodes CASSLSRSGVANTGELFF.

Of note for this clonotype: One end of the junction is discordant with germline, which a read error may explain. The chain combines TRBV5-3 with TRBJ2-3; TRBD2 might be the D (5 bases). Being an ORF, TRBV5-3 has a function that is uncertain. The CDR3 loop spans 15 amino acids. The CDR3 sequence: CASSLDSDYTDTQYF. The CDR3, as DNA: TGTGCCAGCAGCTTGGACTCCGATTACACAGATACGCAGTATTTT.

This clonotype was detected many times. J is TRBJ2-1 and V is TRBV6-1; D is unclear. The J call may not be correct, given that the DNA end is closer to TRBJ2-7. CDR3 length: 11 amino acids. Looked up from germline, CDR1 is MNHNS and CDR2 is SASEGT. As DNA, the CDR3 is TGTGCCAGCAGTGACTTTTCCGAGCAGTACTTC. Protein product: CASSDFSEQYF.

This clonotype is large. The CDR3 loop reads CASSYGGTDTQYF. CDR3 DNA sequence: TGTGCCAGCAGTTACGGTGGAACAGATACGCAGTATTTT. The chain links TRBV6-6 to TRBJ2-3, with D unresolved. CDR1 is MNHNY and CDR2 is SVGAGI in the germline V gene (reference sequence). V lost 2 bases to trimming and J lost 3 bases, with 6 bases between them. The CDR3 is 13 residues long.

The genes are TRBV27 and TRBJ2-3, with a weak D call TRBD1 (6 bases). CDR1 and CDR2 from the germline V gene are MNHEY and SMNVEV (reference sequence). CDR3 size: 14 residues. Between the trimmed V and J ends, which lost 3 bases and 2 bases, there was a span of 9 bases. CDR3 amino acids: CASSFGQNTDTQYF. The DNA of the CDR3 is TGTGCCAGCAGTTTTGGACAGAACACAGATACGCAGTATTTT.